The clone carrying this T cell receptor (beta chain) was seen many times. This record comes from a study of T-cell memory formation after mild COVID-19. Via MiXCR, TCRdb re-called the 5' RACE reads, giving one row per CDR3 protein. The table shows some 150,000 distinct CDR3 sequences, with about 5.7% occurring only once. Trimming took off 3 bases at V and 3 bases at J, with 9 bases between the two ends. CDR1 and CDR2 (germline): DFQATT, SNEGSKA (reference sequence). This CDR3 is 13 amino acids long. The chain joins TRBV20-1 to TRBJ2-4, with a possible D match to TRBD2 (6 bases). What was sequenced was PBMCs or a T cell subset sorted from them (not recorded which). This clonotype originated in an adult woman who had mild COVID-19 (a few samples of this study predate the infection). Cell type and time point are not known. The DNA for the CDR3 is TGCAGTGCTAGGAGGGGAGGCAAAAACATTCAGTACTTC. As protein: CSARRGGKNIQYF.